One sample yielded the 17 T cell receptor beta chains listed below, sequenced in a study of cytomegalovirus exposure and HLA in healthy donors. It was with 60 Vbeta and 13 Jbeta primers that the PCR ran. The data were produced by immunoSEQ multiplex PCR, yet TCRdb's version contains in-frame clones alone and is incomplete. The sample consists of 130,000 to 150,000 clones, 80% of them appearing once. Specimen: PBMCs. All receptors come from a woman under 40 in good health and CMV-seronegative.

Only one count was recorded for this clone. V gene TRBV27 combines with J gene TRBJ1-4; 9 nucleotides align to TRBD1. The ends lost 6 bases at V and 0 bases at J; junction bases unmatched: 11. Germline V gene sequence: CDR1 MNHEY, CDR2 SMNVEV (reference sequence). The CDR3 is 18 residues long. CDR3 in amino acids: CASSPNRQGEPTNEKLFF. CDR3 sequence (DNA): TGTGCCAGCAGCCCAAACCGACAGGGGGAGCCAACTAATGAAAAACTGTTTTTT.

The V call is TRBV9, the J call TRBJ1-1; 8 nucleotides match TRBD1. Trimming removed 3 bases from V and 4 bases from J; junction bases left unmatched: 5. Per germline, CDR1 SGDLS and CDR2 YYNGEE. The CDR3 is 14 residues long. CDR3 protein: CASSGQGYGTEAFF. CDR3 DNA: TGTGCCAGCAGCGGACAGGGGTACGGCACTGAAGCTTTCTTT.

This rearrangement joins TRBV4-3 to TRBJ1-2; 7 positions agree with TRBD1. V lost 0 bases, J lost 4 bases, and 5 bases stayed unmatched. This CDR3 is 15 amino acids long. Germline assignment: CDR1 LGHNA and CDR2 YSLEER. The CDR3 is CASSQDAWDSYGYTF. CDR3 coding DNA: TGCGCCAGCAGCCAAGACGCTTGGGACAGCTATGGCTACACCTTC.

The CDR3 nucleotides read TGTGCCAGTGAAGCGGGGGGTTTCTCCTACAATGAGCAGTTCTTC. Translating it yields CASEAGGFSYNEQFF. The rearrangement links TRBV19 to TRBJ2-1, with 9 bases lining up with TRBD2. Germline values: CDR1 LNHDA, CDR2 SQIVND (reference sequence). V trimming: 8 bases; J trimming: 0 bases; junction bases outside the gene matches: 5. There are 15 residues in the CDR3.

The chain uses TRBV25-1 and TRBJ1-4; 9 bases are shared with TRBD1. V was pared by 8 bases and J by 6 bases, with 7 bases of the junction left unmatched. Germline V lookup: CDR1 MGHDK, CDR2 SYGVNS. There are 14 residues in the CDR3. CDR3 residues: CASGDRVWDEKLFF. The CDR3 coding sequence is TGTGCCAGCGGGGACAGGGTATGGGATGAAAAACTGTTTTTT.

This sequence joins TRBV2 and TRBJ2-2, with TRBD2 matching over 9 bases. Germline trimming cut 5 bases from V and 4 bases from J; bases unmatched to any gene: 8. CDR1 and CDR2 from the germline V gene are SNHLY and FYNNEI. The CDR3 covers 16 residues. The CDR3 DNA reads TGTGCCAGCAGTCCCCGACTAGCGGCGGGCACCGGGGAGCTGTTTTTT. It yields the protein CASSPRLAAGTGELFF.

The chain has TRBV11-2 and TRBJ2-1; 9 bases fit TRBD2. J lost 12 bases, V lost 5 bases, and 14 bases had no gene match. The CDR3 runs 15 residues. Per germline, CDR1 SGHAT and CDR2 FQNNGV. The CDR3 spells CASSVPTSGSPRQFF. The CDR3 coding sequence is TGTGCCAGCAGCGTTCCTACTAGCGGGTCCCCGCGGCAGTTCTTC.

The gene calls are TRBV27 and TRBJ1-5; 12 bases line up with TRBD1. Germline V CDR1 and CDR2: MNHEY, SMNVEV (reference sequence). V shed 6 bases and J 7 bases; nucleotides not matched to a gene: 7. The CDR3 totals 15 residues. CDR3 protein: CASSAGTGGRQPQHF. Here the CDR3 DNA reads TGTGCCAGCAGCGCCGGGACAGGGGGCCGACAGCCCCAGCATTTT.

This chain joins TRBV5-4 and TRBJ2-5; 10 bases map to TRBD2. Germline CDR1 and CDR2: SGHNT and YYREEE (reference sequence). The ends lost 0 bases at V and 6 bases at J; junction bases unmatched: 5. The CDR3 totals 15 residues. The CDR3 coding sequence is TGTGCCAGCAGCTTGGGGCTAGCGGGGGCCAAGACCCAGTACTTC. It encodes CASSLGLAGAKTQYF.

The gene calls are TRBV5-1 and TRBJ2-3, with D tentatively TRBD2 (5 bases). V lost 1 base and J 4 bases, leaving 16 bases between the germline ends. The CDR3 sequence is 16 residues long. Germline CDR1 is SGHRS and CDR2 is YFSETQ. CDR3 region: CASSLPIPGRSDTQYF. The CDR3 DNA reads TGCGCCAGCAGCTTGCCCATCCCGGGGAGATCAGATACGCAGTATTTT.

V is TRBV12-5 and J is TRBJ1-3; 8 nucleotides match TRBD1. V trimming: 6 bases; J trimming: 2 bases; junction bases outside the gene matches: 3. The CDR3 runs 14 residues. Germline CDR1 and CDR2: LGHNT and FRNRAP. DNA of the CDR3: TGTGCTAGTGGCCTACAGGGGGCTGGAAACACCATATATTTT. This codes for CASGLQGAGNTIYF.

The CDR3, as DNA: TGTGCCAGCAGTGAAGGGACAGGGGACTATGGCTACACCTTC. This translates into CASSEGTGDYGYTF. This sequence joins TRBV6-1 and TRBJ1-2, with TRBD1 matching 9 bases. J gave up 3 bases and V 1 base, and 0 bases lay outside the gene matches. CDR1 is MNHNS, CDR2 SASEGT, per germline. CDR3 length equals 14 residues.

The CDR3 here is CASSIRGGELFF. CDR3 DNA sequence: TGTGCCAGCAGCATCAGGGGTGGGGAGCTGTTTTTT. V and J are TRBV5-6 and TRBJ2-2; tentative D call: TRBD1 (6 bases). Trimming cost V 4 bases and J 8 bases, with 9 bases left between them. The CDR3 runs 12 residues. Germline-derived CDR1 and CDR2 are SGHDT and YYEEEE.

The chain links TRBV7-9 to TRBJ2-2; the match to TRBD2 covers 7 bases. CDR1 and CDR2 from the germline V gene are SEHNR and FQNEAQ (reference sequence). CDR3 length: 16 amino acids. Trimming cost V 5 bases and J 4 bases; bases outside gene matches: 10. The CDR3 sequence is CASSLGERGGTGELFF. The CDR3 DNA sequence: TGTGCCAGCAGCCTCGGAGAGCGGGGCGGCACCGGGGAGCTGTTTTTT. Combining the CDR3 with reference TRBV7-9 and TRBJ2-2 gives the whole variable domain DTGVSQNPRHKITKRGQNVTFRCDPISEHNRLYWYRQTLGQGPEFLTYFQNEAQLEKSRLLSDRFSAERPKGSFSTLEIQRTEQGDSAMYLCASSLGERGGTGELFFGEGSRLTVL.

This clone was detected once. The genes are TRBV5-6 and TRBJ1-6; D gene unclear. Looked up from germline, CDR1 is SGHDT and CDR2 is YYEEEE. V was pared by 4 bases and J by 10 bases, with 15 bases between. The CDR3 has 14 residues. CDR3 sequence: CASSSLYERSPLHF. The CDR3 bases are TGTGCCAGCAGCAGCCTCTATGAGAGATCACCCCTCCACTTT.

The chain employs TRBV5-6 and TRBJ2-3, with 9 bases that match TRBD2. The J segment lost 6 bases and the V segment lost 4 bases, leaving 6 bases of the junction unmatched. Germline V gene data show CDR1 as SGHDT and CDR2 as YYEEEE. This CDR3 has 14 residues. CDR3 DNA: TGTGCCAGCAGCGGGGGGACTAGCCAGGATACGCAGTATTTT. Protein sequence: CASSGGTSQDTQYF.

This clone appeared once. The V call is TRBV2, the J call TRBJ2-2; D uncertain. CDR1 and CDR2 from the germline V gene are SNHLY and FYNNEI. V was trimmed by 9 bases and J by 7 bases, leaving 15 bases between them. The CDR3 totals 13 residues. The CDR3 sequence is CASLEILGGELFF. Written as DNA, the CDR3 is TGTGCCAGTCTAGAGATACTGGGCGGGGAGCTGTTTTTT. Supplemented by reference TRBV2 and TRBJ2-2, the full variable domain reads EPEVTQTPSHQVTQMGQEVILRCVPISNHLYFYWYRQILGQKVEFLVSFYNNEISEKSEIFDDQFSVERPDGSNFTLKIRSTKLEDSAMYFCASLEILGGELFFGEGSRLTVL.